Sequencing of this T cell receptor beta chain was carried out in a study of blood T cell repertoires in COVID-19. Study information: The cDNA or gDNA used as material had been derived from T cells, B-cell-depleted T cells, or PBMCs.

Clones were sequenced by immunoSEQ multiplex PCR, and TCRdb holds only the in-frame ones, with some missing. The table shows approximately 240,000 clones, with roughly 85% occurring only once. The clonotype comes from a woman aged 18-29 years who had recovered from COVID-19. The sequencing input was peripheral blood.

The CDR3 loop reads CASSLSRTSTDTQYF. The CDR3 coding sequence is TGTGCCAGCAGCTTATCACGGACTAGCACAGATACGCAGTATTTT. J is TRBJ2-3 and V is TRBV3-1 (or the pseudogene TRBV3-2), with D perhaps matching TRBD2 (5 bases). From germline, CDR1 is LGHDT and CDR2 YNNKEL (reference sequence). The CDR3 is 15 amino acids. V dropped 5 bases and J dropped 0 bases, with 12 bases sitting between them.